This T cell receptor (beta chain) was retrieved from a study of T cells after posttransplantation cyclophosphamide. This clone has a count of ten or more. A marrow graft followed busulfan-fludarabine conditioning, with cyclophosphamide on days +3 and +4. Assay: immunoSEQ multiplex PCR; the TCRdb copy retains only in-frame clones and omits some. The sample yields 2,500 to 3,000 clones, without any singletons. The CDR3 length is 14 residues. Germline V CDR1 and CDR2: MNHEY, SVGAGI. Trimming shortened V by 5 bases and J by 3 bases, and 11 bases separated the two germline ends. Material: PBMCs, obtained after allogeneic stem cell transplant with posttransplant cyclophosphamide. The chain carries TRBV6-5 and TRBJ2-1; D is perhaps TRBD2 (6 bases). The receptor comes from a male patient between 60 and 69 years old who received an allogeneic stem cell transplant from a related donor and was CMV-positive. Some T cells may be supplied by the graft donor. The CDR3 DNA reads as TGTGCCAGCAGTCTCGGGAGTAACTACAATGAGCAGTTCTTC. It yields the protein CASSLGSNYNEQFF.